This entry concerns a single TCR beta chain. Its antigen is as yet unknown. The record originates from a study of cytomegalovirus exposure and HLA in healthy donors. The CDR3 is 13 residues long. The germline gives CDR1 SSHAT, CDR2 FNYEAQ (reference sequence). Trimming pared 4 bases from V and 8 bases from J, leaving 12 bases between. Vbeta (60) and Jbeta (13) primers were used in the PCR. Sequenced by immunoSEQ multiplex PCR; TCRdb stores in-frame clones only, minus some. The sample comprises approximately 120,000 clones, approximately 75% of which are singletons, and 2.5% to 3.5% rests with the top ten. Study-wide findings and caveats: Among donors in an Asian-associated ancestry cluster, a later analysis reportedly found fewer N-insertions than the roughly 700-donor mean. Some highly shared sequence variants likely arose as a pipeline artifact.

The source material was PBMCs. The genes are TRBV7-7 and TRBJ2-1, with D perhaps TRBD1 (6 bases). The receptor was derived from a woman between 45 and 65 years old in good health and CMV-seronegative. CDR3 bases: TGTGCCAGCAGCTCCCCAGGGGACGATGAGCAGTTCTTC. Protein sequence: CASSSPGDDEQFF.